The 30 T cell receptor beta chains presented below share a single source sample, sequenced in a study of cytomegalovirus exposure and HLA in healthy donors. PCR amplification relied on 60 Vbeta primers (plus 13 Jbeta primers). Generated by immunoSEQ multiplex PCR, the TCRdb table keeps only in-frame clones and is missing some. The sample holds under 200,000 clones, more than 65% seen once. The specimen was PBMCs. These receptors were taken from a woman aged 50 to 60 in good health and CMV-seronegative.

This clone was recorded once. The J gene is TRBJ2-7, the V gene TRBV2; no clear D. The CDR3 has 11 amino acids. The V gene lost 6 bases and the J gene lost 3 bases, with 6 bases spanning the gap. The germline gives CDR1 SNHLY, CDR2 FYNNEI. The CDR3 nucleotides read TGTGCCAGCAGCTACTTCTACGAGCAGTACTTC. It is translated as CASSYFYEQYF.

The chain uses TRBV2 and TRBJ2-2; 9 bases align to TRBD1. Germline values: CDR1 SNHLY, CDR2 FYNNEI. The J segment lost 3 bases and the V segment lost 6 bases, leaving 8 bases of the junction unmatched. The CDR3 has 16 residues. The CDR3 sequence: CASRAAGTGYTGELFF. Written as DNA, the CDR3 is TGTGCCAGCAGGGCCGCCGGGACAGGGTACACCGGGGAGCTGTTTTTT.

This clone was seen just once. The rearrangement uses TRBV13 and TRBJ2-3; 9 nucleotides match TRBD1. The CDR3 covers 19 residues. Germline CDR1 is PRHDT and CDR2 is FYEKMQ (reference sequence). The J segment lost 1 base and the V segment lost 3 bases, leaving 14 bases of the junction unmatched. CDR3: CASSLTGHQTGGRTDTQYF. The CDR3 coding sequence is TGTGCCAGCAGCTTGACCGGGCACCAGACAGGGGGTCGCACAGATACGCAGTATTTT.

The chain uses TRBV30 and TRBJ2-5, with TRBD2 matching 9 bases. The CDR3 consists of 14 residues. Trimming at V came to 4 bases and at J to 4 bases, leaving 7 bases not matched to a gene. In germline, CDR1 is GTSNPN, CDR2 SVGIG (reference sequence). CDR3 loop: CAWNLAGDRETQYF. DNA for the CDR3: TGTGCCTGGAATTTAGCGGGAGATCGAGAGACCCAGTACTTC.

The V call is TRBV28, the J call TRBJ1-3, with 7 nucleotides matching TRBD1. CDR3 length: 14 residues. The germline V gene has CDR1 MDHEN and CDR2 SYDVKM. V was clipped by 7 bases and J by 6 bases; unmatched bases: 9. For the CDR3, the DNA is TGTGCCAGCAAGGCAGGGGGATTTGAAAACACCATATATTTT. It encodes CASKAGGFENTIYF.

The chain carries TRBV4-3 and TRBJ2-3, with 8 positions matching TRBD1. With 4 bases clipped from V and 3 bases from J, the junction kept 3 bases outside the gene matches. Germline CDR1 is LGHNA and CDR2 is YSLEER. CDR3 length equals 14 residues. CDR3 region: CASSLGQATDTQYF. The CDR3 coding sequence is TGCGCCAGCAGCCTGGGACAGGCAACAGATACGCAGTATTTT.

There are a few counts of this clone. This chain links TRBV28 with TRBJ1-2; 12 bases match TRBD1. Germline CDR1 reads MDHEN; CDR2 reads SYDVKM. The CDR3 sequence is 18 residues long. V gave up 5 bases and J gave up 7 bases; unmatched junction bases: 17. The DNA for the CDR3 is TGTGCCAGCAGTCCTATCACCCCCCCGGGACAGGGGGCCAGTGGCTACACCTTC. Protein sequence: CASSPITPPGQGASGYTF.

This clone was seen a few times. The chain uses TRBV10-1 and TRBJ1-6, with a weak D call TRBD1 (5 bases). Trimming stripped 5 bases from V and 2 bases from J, with 10 bases between. From germline, CDR1 is WNHNN and CDR2 SYGVQD (reference sequence). The CDR3 has 15 residues. The CDR3 DNA reads as TGCGCCAGCAGTCAAGGGGATACCTATAATTCACCCCTCCACTTT. Translation: CASSQGDTYNSPLHF.

The chain links TRBV11-2 to TRBJ2-7, with a possible D match to TRBD2 (6 bases). The ends were cut back, 2 bases at V and 0 bases at J, with 14 bases in the middle. The CDR3 sequence is 16 residues long. From germline, CDR1 is SGHAT and CDR2 FQNNGV. The DNA for the CDR3 is TGTGCCAGCAGCTTATTGCTGGAGGGGAACTCCTACGAGCAGTACTTC. Amino acids: CASSLLLEGNSYEQYF.

The J gene is TRBJ1-3, the V gene TRBV18, with 7 bases identical to TRBD1. V shed 6 bases, J shed 2 bases, and the junction held 7 bases outside the gene matches. The CDR3 covers 15 residues. Germline CDR1 KGHSH, CDR2 LQKENI. CDR3 residues: CASSPGRGPGNTIYF. For the CDR3, the DNA is TGTGCCAGCTCCCCCGGGAGGGGGCCTGGAAACACCATATATTTT. The full variable domain, completed using reference TRBV18 and TRBJ1-3, is NAGVMQNPRHLVRRRGQEARLRCSPMKGHSHVYWYRQLPEEGLKFMVYLQKENIIDESGMPKERFSAEFPKEGPSILRIQQVVRGDSAAYFCASSPGRGPGNTIYFGEGSWLTVV.

The chain is built from TRBV15 and TRBJ2-7; 9 nucleotides align to TRBD2. Trimming took 2 bases from V and 4 from J; bases not matched to a gene: 6. This CDR3 has 15 amino acids. The V gene's germline CDR1 is LNHNV and CDR2 YYDKDF (reference sequence). The CDR3 spells CATSRRSSGDYEQYF. In nucleotides, the CDR3 is TGTGCCACCAGCAGAAGGTCTAGCGGGGATTACGAGCAGTACTTC.

This chain joins TRBV27 and TRBJ2-1; D gene uncertain. Trimming cost V 6 bases and J 5 bases, with 17 bases left between them. In germline, CDR1 is MNHEY, CDR2 SMNVEV (reference sequence). The CDR3 is made up of 15 amino acids. The CDR3 coding sequence is TGTGCCAGCAGCCGATTTGGAGTTTATGACAATGAGCAGTTCTTC. Translation gives CASSRFGVYDNEQFF.

V is TRBV28 and J is TRBJ1-1; D remains unclear. The V gene's germline CDR1 is MDHEN and CDR2 SYDVKM. The CDR3 runs 15 residues. With 6 bases removed from V and 1 base from J, the gap between germline ends came to 15 bases. CDR3 in DNA: TGTGCCAGCAGCGGGAGCCGACCGAAGAACACTGAAGCTTTCTTT. It specifies CASSGSRPKNTEAFF.

As to this clone: This sample also contains other DNA sequences that code for the same CDR3. This rearrangement joins TRBV15 to TRBJ2-7; TRBD2 agrees at 12 bases. The V gene's germline CDR1 is LNHNV and CDR2 YYDKDF (reference sequence). With 3 bases clipped from V and 3 bases from J, the junction kept 3 bases outside the gene matches. The CDR3 extends over 15 amino acids. CDR3 nucleotide sequence: TGTGCCACCAGCAGGGAACTAGCGGGAGGCTACGAGCAGTACTTC. This gives the protein CATSRELAGGYEQYF.

The chain carries TRBV28 and TRBJ1-5, with 10 nucleotides matching TRBD1. CDR1 and CDR2 (germline): MDHEN, SYDVKM. This CDR3 is built from 18 residues. J was trimmed by 0 bases and V by 6 bases; bases with no gene match: 11. The CDR3, as DNA: TGTGCCAGCAGCGCTTCGACAGGGGGCTTACGTAGCAATCAGCCCCAGCATTTT. Encoded protein: CASSASTGGLRSNQPQHF.

The chain joins TRBV13 to TRBJ2-3; weak D call: TRBD1 (5 bases). V was clipped by 6 bases and J by 0 bases, with 22 bases between them. Germline values: CDR1 PRHDT, CDR2 FYEKMQ (reference sequence). This CDR3 is built from 18 residues. The CDR3 DNA reads as TGTGCCAGCAGGAAACAGGTGTTTCAGACCTTGAGCACAGATACGCAGTATTTT. Its protein product is CASRKQVFQTLSTDTQYF.

This chain connects TRBV29-1 to TRBJ1-2, with 8 bases aligning to TRBD1. This CDR3 comprises 12 residues. Germline CDR1 is SQVTM and CDR2 is ANQGSEA. The ends lost 7 bases at V and 1 base at J; junction bases unmatched: 2. CDR3: CSAGQGNYGYTF. For the CDR3, the DNA is TGCAGCGCTGGACAGGGTAACTATGGCTACACCTTC.

The table lists this clone with a count of one. The V and J genes are TRBV6-5 and TRBJ2-7; TRBD2 matches 7 bases. Trimming removed 2 bases from V and 4 bases from J; junction bases left unmatched: 5. Germline CDR1 is MNHEY and CDR2 is SVGAGI. This CDR3 is 14 amino acids long. DNA of the CDR3: TGTGCCAGCAGTTACAGGTGGGAGGGATACGAGCAGTACTTC. This encodes CASSYRWEGYEQYF.

This clone was counted a single time. V gene TRBV19 combines with J gene TRBJ2-2; D call uncertain. Trimming removed 3 bases from V and 4 bases from J, with 9 bases in between. From germline, CDR1 is LNHDA and CDR2 SQIVND (reference sequence). The CDR3 runs 14 residues. The CDR3 loop reads CASSIPAITGELFF. The CDR3 bases are TGTGCCAGTAGTATTCCAGCGATCACCGGGGAGCTGTTTTTT.

V and J are TRBV6-4 and TRBJ2-2; 13 positions agree with TRBD2. V lost 2 bases to trimming and J lost 6 bases; unmatched junction nucleotides: 12. Germline values: CDR1 MRHNA, CDR2 SNTAGT. The CDR3 spans 19 residues. The CDR3 DNA reads as TGTGCCAGCAGTGACGGTGATTCAGGACTAGCGGGAGTACCCGGGGAGCTGTTTTTT. Its translation: CASSDGDSGLAGVPGELFF.

This rearrangement joins TRBV6-5 to TRBJ1-1, with no clear D. CDR3 length: 14 residues. Deletions cut 0 bases from V and 3 bases from J, with 8 bases between. Germline V CDR1 and CDR2: MNHEY, SVGAGI. CDR3 sequence reads: CASSYSPGYTEAFF. The CDR3 DNA is TGTGCCAGCAGTTACTCGCCCGGGTACACTGAAGCTTTCTTT.

This clone was counted between two and nine times. The chain uses TRBV30 and TRBJ2-1; 10 bases fit TRBD2. This CDR3 spans 19 amino acids. The germline CDR1 and CDR2 sequences are GTSNPN and SVGIG (reference sequence). Germline trimming cut 4 bases from V and 0 bases from J; bases unmatched to any gene: 15. The CDR3 DNA follows: TGTGCCTGGACCGAAGGGGGACTAGCGCGACTCAGCTCCTACAATGAGCAGTTCTTC. It is translated as CAWTEGGLARLSSYNEQFF.

Points on this clone: Other nucleotide sequences in the sample specify the same CDR3. The J gene is TRBJ1-2, the V gene TRBV28; D not resolved. Germline V lookup: CDR1 MDHEN, CDR2 SYDVKM. This CDR3 contains 11 residues. V was trimmed by 8 bases and J by 2 bases, leaving 6 bases between them. CDR3 residues: CASSLNYGYTF. In DNA form, the CDR3 reads TGTGCCAGCTCCCTAAACTATGGCTACACCTTC.

The rearrangement joins TRBV18 to TRBJ2-6, with TRBD1 matching over 7 bases. The CDR3 is made up of 18 amino acids. J gave up 1 base and V 2 bases, and 8 bases lay outside the gene matches. Germline V gene sequence: CDR1 KGHSH, CDR2 LQKENI. As DNA, the CDR3 is TGTGCCAGCTCACCAAGAAGGGACAGAGCTTCTGGGGCCAACGTCCTGACTTTC. This gives the protein CASSPRRDRASGANVLTF.

CDR3 residues: CASRGGSSPLHF. CDR3 nucleotide sequence: TGTGCCAGCAGGGGGGGGTCTTCACCCCTCCACTTT. The chain combines TRBV6-1 with TRBJ1-6, with D perhaps matching TRBD1 (5 bases). CDR1 is MNHNS, CDR2 SASEGT, per germline. The ends were cut back, 6 bases at V and 9 bases at J, with 9 bases in the middle. The CDR3 is made up of 12 amino acids.

The rearrangement links TRBV28 to TRBJ1-1, with 7 bases aligning to TRBD1. In germline, CDR1 is MDHEN, CDR2 SYDVKM. V lost 8 bases and J lost 3; bases outside the gene matches: 6. CDR3 size: 13 residues. The CDR3 spells CASQEGADTEAFF. CDR3 sequence (DNA): TGTGCCAGCCAGGAGGGGGCGGACACTGAAGCTTTCTTT. The full variable domain, completed using reference TRBV28 and TRBJ1-1, is DVKVTQSSRYLVKRTGEKVFLECVQDMDHENMFWYRQDPGLGLRLIYFSYDVKMKEKGDIPEGYSVSREKKERFSLILESASTNQTSMYLCASQEGADTEAFFGQGTRLTVV.

The chain employs TRBV7-6 and TRBJ2-7; possibly TRBD2 for D (7 bases). Germline loops: CDR1 SGHVS, CDR2 FNYEAQ. Trimming stripped 5 bases from V and 6 bases from J, with 20 bases between. This CDR3 contains 15 residues. CDR3 in DNA: TGTGCCAGCAGCCAAGCGTCGGGGGGCGACTTCGAGCAGTACTTC. Its protein is CASSQASGGDFEQYF.

This chain joins TRBV11-3 and TRBJ2-1, with D possibly TRBD1 on 6 matching bases. The ends were cut back, 2 bases at V and 6 bases at J, with 14 bases in the middle. The V gene's germline CDR1 is SGHNT and CDR2 YENEEA. The CDR3 has 15 residues. CDR3 protein: CASSLLTGFPNEQFF. The CDR3 DNA reads TGTGCCAGCAGCTTATTAACAGGGTTTCCCAATGAGCAGTTCTTC.

The chain carries TRBV5-1 and TRBJ2-2; 10 bases line up with TRBD1. Germline trimming cut 3 bases from V and 6 bases from J; bases unmatched to any gene: 5. The V gene's germline CDR1 is SGHRS and CDR2 YFSETQ. This CDR3 is 15 amino acids long. CDR3 sequence: CASSYAGQGPGELFF. The CDR3 DNA sequence: TGCGCCAGCAGCTACGCGGGACAGGGGCCCGGGGAGCTGTTTTTT.

This clone has just one count. The chain joins TRBV28 to TRBJ2-4, with D tentatively TRBD1 (6 bases). V was pared by 3 bases and J by 0 bases, with 9 bases between. Per the germline V gene, CDR1 is MDHEN and CDR2 is SYDVKM. The CDR3 length is 15 residues. CDR3 coding DNA: TGTGCCAGCAGTTTGCAGGGGTCAGCCAAAAACATTCAGTACTTC. Translated, it gives CASSLQGSAKNIQYF.